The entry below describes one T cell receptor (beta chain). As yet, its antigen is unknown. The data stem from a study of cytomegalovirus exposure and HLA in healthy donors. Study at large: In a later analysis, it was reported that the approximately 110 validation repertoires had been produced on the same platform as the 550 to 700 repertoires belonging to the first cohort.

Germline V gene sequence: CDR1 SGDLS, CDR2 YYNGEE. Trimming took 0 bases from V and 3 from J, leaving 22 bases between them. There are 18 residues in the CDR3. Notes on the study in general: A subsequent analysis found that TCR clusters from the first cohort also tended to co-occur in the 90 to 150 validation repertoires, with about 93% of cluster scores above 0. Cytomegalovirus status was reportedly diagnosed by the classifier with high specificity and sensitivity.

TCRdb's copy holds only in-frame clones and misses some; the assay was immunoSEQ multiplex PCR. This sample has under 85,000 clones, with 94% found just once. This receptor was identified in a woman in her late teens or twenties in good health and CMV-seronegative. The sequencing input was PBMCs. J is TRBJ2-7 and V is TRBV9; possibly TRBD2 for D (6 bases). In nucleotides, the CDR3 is TGTGCCAGCAGCGTAGGCATGGGGGGATCACGAATAAACTACGAGCAGTACTTC. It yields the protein CASSVGMGGSRINYEQYF.